This T cell receptor beta chain was recovered during a study of blood T cell repertoires in COVID-19. Study details: Acute and convalescent COVID-19 specimens originated in the United States, Italy and Spain. T cells, B-cell-depleted T cells, or PBMCs supplied cDNA or gDNA.

V lost 7 bases, J lost 0 bases, and 13 bases lay in between. This CDR3 is built from 15 residues. CDR1 and CDR2 (germline): SNHLY, FYNNEI. Original processing notes: Reference gene primer amplification in the assay estimated nucleated cell counts. Libraries were prepared by immunoSEQ multiplex PCR; TCRdb keeps only in-frame clonotypes and omits some of them. The D gene and trimming were derived from the DNA, and the V and J assignments and clone size from that table. The repertoire holds about 210,000 clones, with about 87% as singletons. Sequencing input: peripheral blood. The chain recombines TRBV2 with TRBJ2-1; a possible D gene is TRBD2 (5 bases). The sequence derives from a man between 65 and 85 years old with acute or convalescent COVID-19. CDR3 sequence: CASTVALSSYNEQFF. CDR3 in DNA: TGTGCCAGCACGGTAGCGCTAAGCTCCTACAATGAGCAGTTCTTC.